These 28 T cell receptor beta chains originate from one sample sequenced in a study of STAT3 mutations in large granular lymphocyte leukemia. These receptors have no identified antigens. TCRdb keeps only in-frame clones here, not all; method: immunoSEQ multiplex PCR. The data contain 1,200 or so clones, 30% to 35% of them seen just once; the ten biggest clones take up 35% to 45%. General study points: Every T-cell large granular lymphocyte leukemia patient had at least one immunodominant TCR beta clonotype.

Sample: PBMCs. These receptors originate from a human donor with T large granular lymphocyte leukemia. Some clones in this sample may be carry-over from other donors' samples.

The chain couples TRBV29-1 to TRBJ2-7; 8 nucleotides agree with TRBD1. Germline V lookup: CDR1 SQVTM, CDR2 ANQGSEA. This CDR3 contains 13 residues. The ends lost 7 bases at V and 4 bases at J; junction bases unmatched: 9. Here the CDR3 reads CSAEMTGEYEQYF. The CDR3 DNA is TGCAGCGCCGAAATGACAGGGGAGTACGAGCAGTACTTC.

This clone was recorded a few times. The rearrangement joins TRBV18 to TRBJ1-6; D gene unclear. CDR1 is KGHSH, CDR2 LQKENI, per germline. Trimming took off 0 bases at V and 10 bases at J, with 4 bases between the two ends. The CDR3 runs to 12 residues. The CDR3 loop is CASSPPDSPLHF. For the CDR3, the DNA is TGTGCCAGCTCACCACCGGACTCACCCCTCCACTTT.

In this sample, this clone turned up a few times. The rearrangement links TRBV5-4 to TRBJ1-2; D possibly corresponds to TRBD1 (5 bases). Trimming cost V 6 bases and J 7 bases, with 13 bases left between them. Germline CDR1 SGHNT, CDR2 YYREEE (reference sequence). The CDR3 has 12 amino acids. CDR3 sequence (DNA): TGTGCCAGCATCCCGCCCGGGGGTGGCTACACCTTC. Translating gives CASIPPGGGYTF.

The chain couples TRBV29-1 to TRBJ1-2, with 9 nucleotides matching TRBD1. J was trimmed by 3 bases and V by 4 bases; bases with no gene match: 0. Looked up from germline, CDR1 is SQVTM and CDR2 is ANQGSEA. The CDR3 loop spans 12 amino acids. In nucleotides, the CDR3 is TGCAGCGTTGGGGACAGGGACTATGGCTACACCTTC. This sequence encodes CSVGDRDYGYTF.

The rearrangement joins TRBV7-9 to TRBJ2-3, with 9 nucleotides matching TRBD2. The germline CDR1 and CDR2 sequences are SEHNR and FQNEAQ (reference sequence). The CDR3 spans 19 residues. Trimming removed 6 bases from V and 5 bases from J; junction bases left unmatched: 21. CDR3 DNA sequence: TGTGCCAGCAGTCCCCCCCTGGGGAATGGCGGGAGGGCCGGAGATACGCAGTATTTT. Its protein product is CASSPPLGNGGRAGDTQYF.

This clone has more than one count but fewer than ten. V is TRBV7-9 and J is TRBJ2-5, with 8 bases aligning to TRBD1. Germline lookup yields CDR1 SEHNR and CDR2 FQNEAQ (reference sequence). This CDR3 spans 13 amino acids. Losses at the gene ends were 4 bases for V and 5 bases for J; bases not matched to a gene: 3. The CDR3 DNA sequence: TGTGCCAGCAGCTCCAGGGGGCCGGAGACCCAGTACTTC. Residues: CASSSRGPETQYF.

This clone was seen only a few times. This sequence joins TRBV4-1 and TRBJ2-7, with TRBD1 identical over 8 bases. Germline values: CDR1 MGHRA, CDR2 YSYEKL. V lost 0 bases, J lost 0 bases, and 10 bases stayed unmatched. This CDR3 is built from 18 residues. CDR3: CASSQDLERTGISYEQYF. The CDR3 bases are TGCGCCAGCAGCCAAGATCTAGAGAGGACAGGGATCTCCTACGAGCAGTACTTC.

This rearrangement joins TRBV5-1 to TRBJ2-3; D not certain. The V end was cut by 2 bases, the J end by 2 bases, with 12 bases between. The CDR3 runs 15 residues. Germline V gives CDR1 SGHRS, CDR2 YFSETQ. As DNA, the CDR3 is TGCGCCAGCAGCTTAGACGGCTTCTACACAGATACGCAGTATTTT. Amino acids: CASSLDGFYTDTQYF.

In the case of this clone: One end of the junction does not line up with germline, which may come from a read error. V gene TRBV7-9 combines with J gene TRBJ1-2; no reliable D call. CDR1 SEHNR and CDR2 FQNEAQ come from the germline V gene (reference sequence). CDR3 length: 12 amino acids. The CDR3: CASRLDSYGYTF. CDR3 DNA: TGTGCCAGCAGGTTAGACTCATATGGCTACACCTTC.

This chain uses TRBV5-6 with TRBJ2-7; weak D call: TRBD2 (6 bases). The CDR3 consists of 13 residues. Germline CDR1 is SGHDT and CDR2 is YYEEEE. Trimming removed 4 bases from V and 5 bases from J, with 13 bases in between. CDR3 in amino acids: CASSDHGGDEQYF. The CDR3 DNA reads as TGTGCCAGCAGCGACCATGGAGGGGACGAGCAGTACTTC.

The chain joins TRBV29-1 to TRBJ1-2, with 7 bases aligning to TRBD1. J lost 1 base, V lost 6 bases, and 5 bases had no gene match. The germline CDR1 and CDR2 sequences are SQVTM and ANQGSEA. The CDR3 is 13 amino acids. The CDR3 region has the DNA TGCAGCGTGGATACAGGGGATAACTATGGCTACACCTTC. Translation: CSVDTGDNYGYTF.

The chain links TRBV5-1 to TRBJ2-1, with D unresolved. The CDR3 covers 16 residues. The V gene's germline CDR1 is SGHRS and CDR2 YFSETQ. The germline V and J ends were trimmed by 7 bases and 0 bases, with 17 bases remaining between them. CDR3: CASGLEPISSYNEQFF. The CDR3 nucleotides read TGCGCCAGCGGTCTCGAGCCGATAAGCTCCTACAATGAGCAGTTCTTC.

This chain joins TRBV4-2 and TRBJ1-5; D is unresolved. Germline values: CDR1 LGHNA, CDR2 YNFKEQ. Trimming removed 0 bases from V and 2 bases from J, with 11 bases in between. This CDR3 region has 16 residues. CDR3 coding DNA: TGTGCCAGCAGCCAAGATGCGGCAGAACGCAATCAGCCCCAGCATTTT. Its translation is CASSQDAAERNQPQHF.

The rearrangement links TRBV30 to TRBJ2-1; D may correspond to TRBD1 or TRBD2 (5 bases each). Per germline, CDR1 GTSNPN and CDR2 SVGIG (reference sequence). This CDR3 has 13 residues. V was shortened by 5 bases and J by 5 bases, with 13 bases between the two germline ends. CDR3 bases: TGTGCCTGGGGGACCGGACGGGACAATGAGCAGTTCTTC. This translates into CAWGTGRDNEQFF.

The chain has TRBV5-1 and TRBJ2-6; tentatively, D is TRBD1 (6 bases). The germline CDR1 and CDR2 sequences are SGHRS and YFSETQ. The CDR3 extends over 18 amino acids. Deletions cut 3 bases from V and 2 bases from J, with 18 bases between. The CDR3, as DNA: TGCGCCAGCAGCTCCGGGACACAGATAAAGCCTGGGGCCAACGTCCTGACTTTC. It specifies CASSSGTQIKPGANVLTF.

This chain links TRBV6-6 with TRBJ2-5; 9 bases fit TRBD2. The V gene end was trimmed by 6 bases and the J gene end by 3 bases; junction bases not matched to a gene: 8. The CDR3 loop spans 15 amino acids. Germline V gene lookup returns CDR1 MNHNY and CDR2 SVGAGI (reference sequence). In DNA, the CDR3 is TGTGCCAGCAGCCGGTCGGTAGCGGGAGAAGAGACCCAGTACTTC. It codes for CASSRSVAGEETQYF.

In its sample, this clone was seen a few times. The chain recombines TRBV5-1 with TRBJ1-4; D is possibly TRBD1 (5 bases). The CDR3 length is 11 residues. In germline, CDR1 is SGHRS, CDR2 YFSETQ. Trimming removed 0 bases at V and 12 bases at J, with 6 bases between. CDR3 sequence reads: CASSLGDQLFF. The CDR3 bases are TGCGCCAGCAGCTTGGGGGACCAACTGTTTTTT.

By share, this clone counts as large. The rearrangement joins TRBV7-6 to TRBJ1-2; D perhaps matches TRBD1 (6 bases). Germline V gives CDR1 SGHVS, CDR2 FNYEAQ. The CDR3 is 15 residues long. V was shortened by 4 bases and J by 7 bases, with 19 bases between the two germline ends. CDR3 region: CASSSTLGGQSGYTF. The CDR3 DNA is TGTGCCAGCAGCTCAACCCTGGGGGGGCAGAGTGGCTACACCTTC. The full variable domain, rest sourced from reference TRBV7-6 and TRBJ1-2, is GAGVSQSPRYKVTKRGQDVALRCDPISGHVSLYWYRQALGQGPEFLTYFNYEAQQDKSGLPNDRFSAERPEGSISTLTIQRTEQRDSAMYRCASSSTLGGQSGYTFGSGTRLTVV.

The V and J genes are TRBV29-1 and TRBJ1-1, with a weak D call TRBD1 (5 bases). The ends were cut back, 4 bases at V and 3 bases at J, with 15 bases in the middle. CDR3 length: 14 amino acids. Per germline, CDR1 SQVTM and CDR2 ANQGSEA. CDR3 residues: CSVGPQGWDTEAFF. In nucleotides, the CDR3 is TGCAGCGTTGGCCCTCAGGGATGGGACACTGAAGCTTTCTTT.

The chain joins TRBV7-2 to TRBJ2-7; 7 nucleotides line up with TRBD1. The CDR3 length is 14 residues. Per the germline V gene, CDR1 is SGHTA and CDR2 is FQGNSA. V lost 6 bases, J lost 6 bases, and 11 bases stayed unmatched. The CDR3 DNA reads as TGTGCCAGCAGATATGGGGACAGTCGGGGCGAGCAGTACTTC. Translation gives CASRYGDSRGEQYF.

The chain recombines TRBV18 with TRBJ2-7; tentatively, D is TRBD1 or TRBD2 (5 bases each). Germline V gives CDR1 KGHSH, CDR2 LQKENI. This CDR3 has 13 residues. V was cut by 5 bases and J by 2 bases, with 10 bases left in between. The CDR3 is CASSMGVPYEQYF. CDR3 DNA sequence: TGTGCCAGCTCAATGGGGGTCCCCTACGAGCAGTACTTC.

The chain joins TRBV20-1 to TRBJ2-5; D gene ambiguous. Germline CDR1 reads DFQATT; CDR2 reads SNEGSKA (reference sequence). V was cut by 5 bases and J by 5 bases, with 3 bases left in between. This CDR3 contains 9 residues. The CDR3 DNA is TGCAGTGCTCCGGAGACCCAGTACTTC. Translation gives CSAPETQYF.

This clone appeared a few times. The chain has TRBV29-1 and TRBJ2-4, with a weak D call TRBD1 (6 bases). Trimming removed 7 bases from V and 6 bases from J, with 16 bases in between. The CDR3 extends over 13 amino acids. Germline CDR1 is SQVTM and CDR2 is ANQGSEA. CDR3 in amino acids: CSALQGVGNIQYF. The CDR3 DNA is TGCAGCGCTCTACAGGGCGTAGGAAACATTCAGTACTTC.

V and J are TRBV30 and TRBJ2-1, with a weak D call TRBD1 (6 bases). Germline-derived CDR1 and CDR2 are GTSNPN and SVGIG (reference sequence). Trimming shortened V by 2 bases and J by 12 bases, and 11 bases separated the two germline ends. This CDR3 has 11 amino acids. The CDR3: CAWSTQGTQFF. CDR3 DNA sequence: TGTGCCTGGAGTACCCAGGGGACGCAGTTCTTC.

The sample holds a few counts of this clone. The rearrangement links TRBV9 to TRBJ2-1, with no clear D. V shed 4 bases and J shed 4 bases, with 12 bases lying between them. CDR1 is SGDLS, CDR2 YYNGEE, per germline. CDR3 size: 14 residues. The DNA for the CDR3 is TGTGCCAGCAGCCTTCGAGATTCATACAATGAGCAGTTCTTC. Protein sequence: CASSLRDSYNEQFF.

This rearrangement joins TRBV6-6 to TRBJ2-7; 11 bases fit TRBD1. Germline trimming cut 2 bases from V and 4 bases from J; bases unmatched to any gene: 4. CDR1 MNHNY and CDR2 SVGAGI come from the germline V gene (reference sequence). The CDR3 runs to 15 residues. The CDR3 DNA reads TGTGCCAGCAGTTACCGGACAGGGGGCGTATACGAGCAGTACTTC. Translated: CASSYRTGGVYEQYF.

This clone showed up just a few times. V is TRBV30 and J is TRBJ1-2; no reliable D call. The CDR3 is 13 residues long. V was cut by 0 bases and J by 7 bases, with 12 bases left in between. Germline V gives CDR1 GTSNPN, CDR2 SVGIG (reference sequence). DNA of the CDR3: TGTGCCTGGAGTGTAAACCGGGAGGTTGGCTACACCTTC. This sequence encodes CAWSVNREVGYTF.

This clone was found a few times. The rearrangement links TRBV7-2 to TRBJ1-2; unclear D gene. The CDR3 totals 12 residues. V lost 5 bases, J lost 3 bases, and 7 bases lay in between. The germline gives CDR1 SGHTA, CDR2 FQGNSA. CDR3 protein: CASSQTDYGYTF. The DNA of the CDR3 is TGTGCCAGCAGCCAAACAGACTATGGCTACACCTTC. The whole variable domain, remainder taken from reference TRBV7-2 and TRBJ1-2, is GAGVSQSPSNKVTEKGKDVELRCDPISGHTALYWYRQSLGQGLEFLIYFQGNSAPDKSGLPSDRFSAERTGGSVSTLTIQRTQQEDSAVYLCASSQTDYGYTFGSGTRLTVV.